This TCR beta chain was captured in a study of regulatory T cells in long-lasting Graves disease. The study, taken as a whole, reports: Persistent cases favored TRBV28, TRBJ1-2 and TRBJ2-5. Investigators studied peripheral blood only, not thyroid tissue.

Arm-PCR of CDR3 regions with iRepertoire HTBI primers generated TCR beta libraries. A single record per CDR3 protein comes from TCRdb applying MiXCR to the multiplex PCR reads. Among about 500,000 distinct CDR3 sequences listed, around 11% were seen once. Between the trimmed V and J ends, which lost 6 bases and 4 bases, there was a span of 16 bases. The CDR3 is made up of 15 amino acids. CDR1 MNHEY and CDR2 SMNVEV come from the germline V gene (reference sequence). This clonotype came up many times. Its antigen is unknown. As for time point: newly diagnosed GD, antithyroid drugs for less than 3 months. Isolated PBMC RNA provided the starting material for the TCR library. Graves' disease was diagnosed by American Thyroid Association guidelines. The same data also contributed to another study, on T cells in Graves' hyperthyroidism and ophthalmopathy.

Sequencing was performed on peripheral blood mononuclear cells (PBMCs), taken at new diagnosis, from a patient treated with antithyroid drugs. This clonotype was sampled from a woman in her 30s with Graves disease. The chain has TRBV27 and TRBJ1-5; D gene unclear. The CDR3 protein is CASSPWGGLNQPQHF. The DNA for the CDR3 is TGTGCCAGCAGCCCTTGGGGTGGACTAAATCAGCCCCAGCATTTT.